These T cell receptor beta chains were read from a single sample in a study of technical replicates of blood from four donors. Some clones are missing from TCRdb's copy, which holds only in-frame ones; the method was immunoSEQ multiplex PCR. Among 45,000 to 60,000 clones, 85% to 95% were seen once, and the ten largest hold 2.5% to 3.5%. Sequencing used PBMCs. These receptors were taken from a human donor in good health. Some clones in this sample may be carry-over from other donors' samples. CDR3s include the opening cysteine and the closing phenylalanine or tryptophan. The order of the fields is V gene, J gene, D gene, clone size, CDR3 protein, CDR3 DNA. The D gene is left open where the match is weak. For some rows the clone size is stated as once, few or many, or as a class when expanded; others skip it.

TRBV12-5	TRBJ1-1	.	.	CASGLVVGLRGNTEAFF	TGTGCTAGTGGTTTGGTCGTGGGGCTCCGTGGGAACACTGAAGCTTTCTTT
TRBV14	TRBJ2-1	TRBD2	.	CASSVDSGGGEQFF	TGTGCCAGCAGCGTCGATAGCGGGGGCGGTGAGCAGTTCTTC
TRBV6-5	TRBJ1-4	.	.	CASSYGGKLFF	TGTGCCAGCAGTTACGGGGGGAAACTGTTTTTT
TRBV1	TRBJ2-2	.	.	CTSSQTGFTGELFF	TGCACCAGCAGCCAGACAGGGTTTACCGGGGAGCTGTTTTTT
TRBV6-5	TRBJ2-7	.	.	CASSYRELHEQYF	TGTGCCAGCAGTTACCGAGAGCTCCACGAGCAGTACTTC
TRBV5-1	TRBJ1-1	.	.	CASSLAGQVMNTEAFF	TGCGCCAGCAGCTTGGCCGGTCAGGTTATGAACACTGAAGCTTTCTTT
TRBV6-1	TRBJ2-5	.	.	CASSNHPQETQYF	TGTGCCAGCAGCAATCATCCCCAAGAGACCCAGTACTTC
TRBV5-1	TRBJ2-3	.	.	CASSSGFATDTQYF	TGCGCCAGCAGTTCCGGTTTTGCGACAGATACGCAGTATTTT
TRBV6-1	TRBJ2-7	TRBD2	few	CASTDRGGGLSYEQYF	TGTGCCAGCACTGACCGGGGCGGGGGGCTCTCCTACGAGCAGTACTTC
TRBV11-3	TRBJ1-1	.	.	CASSLGVGTEAFF	TGTGCCAGCAGCTTAGGAGTCGGCACTGAAGCTTTCTTT
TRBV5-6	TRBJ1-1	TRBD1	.	CASRGDRSNTEAFF	TGTGCCAGCAGAGGGGACAGGTCTAACACTGAAGCTTTCTTT
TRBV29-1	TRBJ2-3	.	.	CSVEVRPVNPDTQYF	TGCAGCGTTGAAGTGCGGCCTGTCAATCCAGATACGCAGTATTTT
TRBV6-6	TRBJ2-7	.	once	CASSSGDWLIEQYF	TGTGCCAGTTCCTCTGGGGACTGGTTAATCGAGCAGTACTTC
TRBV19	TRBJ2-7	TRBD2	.	CASSRLGASGVYEQYF	TGTGCCAGTAGCCGACTAGGGGCTAGCGGGGTCTACGAGCAGTACTTC
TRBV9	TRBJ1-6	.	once	CASSSQSTVDSPLHF	TGTGCCAGCAGCTCTCAAAGTACAGTGGATTCACCCCTCCACTTT
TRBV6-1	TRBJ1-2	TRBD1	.	CASSVRDRDGYTF	TGTGCCAGCAGTGTCCGGGACAGGGATGGCTACACCTTC
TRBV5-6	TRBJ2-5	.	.	CASSFKVEGPQETQYF	TGTGCCAGCAGCTTTAAGGTGGAGGGGCCACAAGAGACCCAGTACTTC
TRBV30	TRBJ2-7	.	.	CAWSVATPAYEQYF	TGTGCCTGGAGTGTTGCGACACCGGCCTACGAGCAGTACTTC
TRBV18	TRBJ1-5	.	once	CASSPSAGYQPQHF	TGTGCCAGCTCCCCTTCGGCGGGTTATCAGCCCCAGCATTTT
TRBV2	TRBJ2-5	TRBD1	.	CASKTGGGKTQYF	TGTGCCAGCAAAACAGGGGGCGGAAAGACCCAGTACTTC
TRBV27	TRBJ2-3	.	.	CASSDERGTDTQYF	TGTGCCAGCAGTGATGAAAGGGGAACAGATACGCAGTATTTT
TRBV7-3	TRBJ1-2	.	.	CASSPSVGGWGGYTF	TGTGCCAGCAGCCCGTCGGTTGGAGGGTGGGGTGGCTACACCTTC
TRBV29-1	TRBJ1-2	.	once	CSVGPRENYGYTF	TGCAGCGTCGGACCAAGGGAGAACTATGGCTACACCTTC
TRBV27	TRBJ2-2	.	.	CASKRSAANTGELFF	TGTGCCAGCAAGCGGTCGGCGGCGAACACCGGGGAGCTGTTTTTT
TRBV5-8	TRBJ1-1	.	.	CASSWDRGTEAFF	TGTGCCAGCAGCTGGGATAGGGGGACTGAAGCTTTCTTT
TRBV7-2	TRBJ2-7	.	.	CASSSRWEQYF	TGTGCCAGCAGCTCCCGGTGGGAGCAGTACTTC
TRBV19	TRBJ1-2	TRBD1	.	CASSRAGGSYGYTF	TGTGCCAGTAGTAGGGCAGGGGGCAGCTATGGCTACACCTTC
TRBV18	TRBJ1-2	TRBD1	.	CASSPLQGNYGYTF	TGTGCCAGCTCACCCTTACAGGGGAACTATGGCTACACCTTC
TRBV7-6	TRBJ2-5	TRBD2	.	CASSTTSGGRRETQYF	TGTGCCAGCAGCACGACTAGCGGGGGGCGGCGGGAGACCCAGTACTTC
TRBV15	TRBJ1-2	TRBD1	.	CATSRGTGDGYTF	TGTGCCACCAGCCGTGGGACAGGGGATGGCTACACCTTC
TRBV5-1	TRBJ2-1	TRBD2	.	CASSRAAGDGNEQFF	TGCGCCAGCAGCCGCGCGGCGGGAGACGGGAATGAGCAGTTCTTC
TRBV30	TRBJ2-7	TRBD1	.	CAWGQGAYEQYF	TGTGCCTGGGGACAGGGGGCATACGAGCAGTACTTC
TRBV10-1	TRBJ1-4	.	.	CARGKFREGDEKLFF	TGCGCCAGGGGGAAATTCAGGGAGGGGGATGAAAAACTGTTTTTT
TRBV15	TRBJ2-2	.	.	CATSRDIGNTGELFF	TGTGCCACCAGCAGAGATATCGGGAACACCGGGGAGCTGTTTTTT
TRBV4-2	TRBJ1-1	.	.	CASSQEDRANTEAFF	TGTGCCAGCAGCCAAGAAGACAGAGCGAACACTGAAGCTTTCTTT
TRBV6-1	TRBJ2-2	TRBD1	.	CASSDRTGWNTGELFF	TGTGCCAGCAGTGACCGGACAGGGTGGAACACCGGGGAGCTGTTTTTT
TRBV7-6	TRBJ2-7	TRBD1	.	CASSSRWGQGAYEQYF	TGTGCCAGCAGCTCAAGGTGGGGACAGGGGGCTTACGAGCAGTACTTC
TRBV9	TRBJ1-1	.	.	CASSPTGVNTEAFF	TGTGCCAGCAGCCCGACTGGAGTGAACACTGAAGCTTTCTTT
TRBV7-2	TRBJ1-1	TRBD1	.	CASKIGQGATEAFF	TGTGCCAGCAAGATCGGACAGGGGGCTACTGAAGCTTTCTTT
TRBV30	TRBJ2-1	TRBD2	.	CAFYPLAGGYNEQFF	TGTGCCTTCTACCCTTTAGCGGGGGGGTACAATGAGCAGTTCTTC
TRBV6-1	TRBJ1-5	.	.	CASGVGGGRNQPQHF	TGTGCCAGCGGAGTCGGGGGAGGTCGTAATCAGCCCCAGCATTTT
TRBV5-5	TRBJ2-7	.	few	CASRLISGSYEQYF	TGTGCCAGCAGGCTTATATCGGGCTCCTACGAGCAGTACTTC
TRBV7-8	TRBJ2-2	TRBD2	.	CASYPPGTRLGTGELFF	TGTGCCAGTTACCCCCCAGGGACTAGATTGGGCACCGGGGAGCTGTTTTTT
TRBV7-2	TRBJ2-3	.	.	CASSPQVQGSTDTQYF	TGTGCCAGCAGCCCTCAGGTGCAGGGAAGCACAGATACGCAGTATTTT
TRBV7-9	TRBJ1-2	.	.	CASRDRSNYGYTF	TGTGCCAGCCGTGACAGGTCAAACTATGGCTACACCTTC
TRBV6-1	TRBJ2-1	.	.	CASTTGTHSYNEQFF	TGTGCCAGCACAACCGGGACTCACTCCTACAATGAGCAGTTCTTC
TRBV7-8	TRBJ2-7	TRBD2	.	CASSEAPRTSGGGEQYF	TGTGCCAGCAGCGAGGCCCCCCGGACTAGCGGGGGAGGCGAGCAGTACTTC
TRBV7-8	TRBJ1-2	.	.	CASSHRNYGYTF	TGTGCCAGCAGCCACAGAAACTATGGCTACACCTTC
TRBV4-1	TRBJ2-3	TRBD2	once	CASSHRTSGNTDTQYF	TGCGCCAGCAGCCACAGGACTAGCGGGAACACAGATACGCAGTATTTT
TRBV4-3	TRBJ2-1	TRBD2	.	CASSQDGPGGGENEQFF	TGCGCCAGCAGCCAAGACGGTCCTGGCGGGGGGGAGAATGAGCAGTTCTTC
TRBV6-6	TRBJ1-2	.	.	CASSYSMTIRTAGYTF	TGTGCCAGCAGTTACTCGATGACCATTAGGACTGCTGGCTACACCTTC
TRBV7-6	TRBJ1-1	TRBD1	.	CASSLGAGGVTEAFF	TGTGCCAGCAGCTTGGGGGCAGGGGGTGTGACTGAAGCTTTCTTT
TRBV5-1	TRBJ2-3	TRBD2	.	CASSLGLAGAVDTQYF	TGCGCCAGCAGCTTGGGACTAGCGGGAGCGGTAGATACGCAGTATTTT